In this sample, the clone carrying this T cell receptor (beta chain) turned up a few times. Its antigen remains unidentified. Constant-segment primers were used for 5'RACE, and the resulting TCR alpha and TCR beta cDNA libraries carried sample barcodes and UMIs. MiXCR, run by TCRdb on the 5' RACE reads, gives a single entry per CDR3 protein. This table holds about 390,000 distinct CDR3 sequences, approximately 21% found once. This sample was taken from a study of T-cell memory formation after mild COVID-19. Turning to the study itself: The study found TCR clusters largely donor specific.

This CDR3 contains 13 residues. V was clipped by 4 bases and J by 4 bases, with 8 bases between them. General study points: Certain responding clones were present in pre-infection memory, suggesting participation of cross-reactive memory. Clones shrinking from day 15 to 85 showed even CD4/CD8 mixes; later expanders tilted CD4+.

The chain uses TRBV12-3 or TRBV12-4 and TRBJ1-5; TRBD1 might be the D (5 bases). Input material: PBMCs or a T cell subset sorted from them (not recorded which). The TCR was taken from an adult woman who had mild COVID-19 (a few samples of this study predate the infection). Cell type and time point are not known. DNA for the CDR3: TGTGCCAGCAGTTATTCAGGGAATCAGCCCCAGCATTTT. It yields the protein CASSYSGNQPQHF.